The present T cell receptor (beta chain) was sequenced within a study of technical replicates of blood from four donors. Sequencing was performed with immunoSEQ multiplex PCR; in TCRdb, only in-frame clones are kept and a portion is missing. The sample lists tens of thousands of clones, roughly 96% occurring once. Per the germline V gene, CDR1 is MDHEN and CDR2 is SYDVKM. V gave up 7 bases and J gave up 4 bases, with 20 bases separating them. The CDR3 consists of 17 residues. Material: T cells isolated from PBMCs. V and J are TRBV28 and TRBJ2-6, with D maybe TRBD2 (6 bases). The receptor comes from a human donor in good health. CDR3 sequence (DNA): TGTGCCAGCAAGACGGTAGCGGTAACTGCGGGGGCCAACGTCCTGACTTTC. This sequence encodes CASKTVAVTAGANVLTF.